Included here is one TCR beta chain sequence, with context. The antigen it binds to is not known. Base-call qualities are not available, and no considerably larger clone is one nucleotide away. The germline V gene gives CDR1 as SGHTA and CDR2 as FQGNSA. Counted from cysteine to phenylalanine, this CDR3 has 17 amino acids. Kept here is only the CDR3 DNA, which spans 51 bases and is read in frame from base 1. V is cut back by 2 bases and J by 4 bases, with 9 bases in the junction unmatched. TCRbeta CDR3 regions were amplified from genomic DNA using the immunoSEQ Assay, a bias-controlled multiplex PCR. The source study handled its data this way. Nucleated cell counts per sample were estimated from amplification of reference gene primers within the assay. To quantify the absolute abundance of each unique TCRbeta CDR3 rearrangement, sequence reads were collapsed and filtered. For each sample, productive Simpson clonality was calculated by taking the square root of Simpson's diversity index across productive rearrangements. The table comes from immuneACCESS by way of TCRdb, which keeps in-frame sequences with V and J called. Part of the clones is missing from these tables; in studies checked, under half for an unresolved V gene and the rest for unknown reasons. That table furnishes V, J and clone size, whereas the DNA furnished D and trimming. Counted in this sample were about 26,000 clones; around 60% of them appeared once. The top ten clonotypes cover about 7.3% of the sample.

These data are taken from a study of blood T cell repertoires in COVID-19 (dated by TCRdb to 2020 to 2022). With regard to the full study: Samples from collaborators originated in the United States, Italy and Spain and spanned both the acute and convalescent phases of COVID-19. The prospective study material was composed of cDNA or gDNA derived from T cells, B-cell-depleted T cells, or PBMCs. The dataset comprised deeply sampled blood TCRbeta repertoires from subjects exposed to, actively infected with, or recovered from COVID-19. The repertoires were released in a freely available public database meant as a resource for research on the immune response to SARS-CoV-2. The samples were drawn from two sources: the first 160 participants of the ongoing ImmuneRACE study, and over 950 subjects contributed by 6 global collaborators. The sample metadata nearly always contained a de-identified subject ID, COVID-19 status, age in years and sex. Where available, HLA class I and class II types were taken from metadata supplied by the sample provider and were not determined by assay-based typing.

General findings and caveats noted by the study authors: How much clinical and demographic metadata was included differed by source and by participant, and the metadata was provided uncurated.

The collaborating institutions used their own protocols to collect whole blood in K2EDTA tubes. For TCRbeta analysis, collaborators shipped samples as frozen whole blood, isolated PBMCs, or DNA extracted from either of those sample types. Sequenced sample: peripheral blood. The chain couples TRBV7-2 to TRBJ1-3; 9 nucleotides in the junction match TRBD1. The sequence was obtained from a man between 60 and 75 years old with active or convalescent COVID-19. Read as DNA, the sequence is TGTGCCAGCAGCTTAAGAGTACAGGGGGCGGGAGGAAACACCATATATTTT. It codes for CASSLRVQGAGGNTIYF.